This TCR beta chain comes out of a study of shared clonotypes between healthy human individuals. Study results and limitations: Among donors, clonotype sharing was expected to be affected by sequencing depth. Although depth was large, rarefaction showed that sequencing of the sorted subsets was incomplete.

Libraries were prepared by immunoSEQ multiplex PCR; TCRdb keeps only in-frame clonotypes and omits some of them. Here the sample spans about 680,000 clones, 55% to 85% being singletons. Of note for this clone: As yet, its antigen is unknown.

CDR1 is MNHNS, CDR2 SASEGT, per germline. CDR3 length: 15 amino acids. J gave up 3 bases and V 4 bases, and 2 bases lay outside the gene matches. The TCR was taken from a woman aged 25-40 years in good health. Sequencing was carried out using memory CD4+ T cells sorted from blood. Subset here: CD45RA-negative fraction. V gene TRBV6-1 combines with J gene TRBJ1-4; 10 bases fit TRBD1. The DNA of the CDR3 is TGTGCCAGCAGTGCCGACAGGGGGCCTAATGAAAAACTGTTTTTT. Amino acid sequence: CASSADRGPNEKLFF.